The clone carrying this TCR beta chain has just a few counts. Its antigen remains unidentified. This record belongs to a study of early T cells in non-severe SARS-CoV-2 infection. Study information: Chains from this unsorted whole-blood bulk RNA could not be paired.

This CDR3 is built from 15 residues. Trimming removed 0 bases from V and 2 bases from J, with 9 bases in between. Germline V gene lookup returns CDR1 KGHSH and CDR2 LQKENI. Overall study results and limits: CD4 and private specificities were missed by VDJdb matching, which favored anti-spike CD8 responses.

The library protocol tagged individual cDNA molecules with unique molecular identifiers. Using its own MiXCR run on the 5' RACE reads, TCRdb lists one record per CDR3 protein. Seen here are about 53,000 distinct CDR3 sequences, around 10% observed once, and the top ten hold around 2.6%. The specimen comprised whole blood, sampled at baseline. The sequence derives from an adult who was a healthcare worker with PCR-confirmed SARS-CoV-2 infection or an uninfected control (not recorded which). The chain recombines TRBV18 with TRBJ2-3; TRBD2 might be the D (6 bases). CDR3: CASSPPGLNTDTQYF. CDR3 DNA sequence: TGTGCCAGCTCACCACCGGGACTGAACACAGATACGCAGTATTTT.